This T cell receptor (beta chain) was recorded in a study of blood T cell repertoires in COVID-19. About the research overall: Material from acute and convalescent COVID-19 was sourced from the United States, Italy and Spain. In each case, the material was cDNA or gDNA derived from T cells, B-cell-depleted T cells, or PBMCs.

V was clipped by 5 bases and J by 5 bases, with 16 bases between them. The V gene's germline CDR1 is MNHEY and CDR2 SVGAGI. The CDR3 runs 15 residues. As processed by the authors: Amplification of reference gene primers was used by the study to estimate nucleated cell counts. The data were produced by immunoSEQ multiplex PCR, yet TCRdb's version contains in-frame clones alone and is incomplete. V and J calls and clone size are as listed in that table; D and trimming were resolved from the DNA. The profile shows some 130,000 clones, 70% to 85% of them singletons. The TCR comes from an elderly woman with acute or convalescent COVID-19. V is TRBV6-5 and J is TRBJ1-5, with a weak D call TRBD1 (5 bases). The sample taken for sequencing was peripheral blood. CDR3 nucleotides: TGTGCCAGCAGTCTTTCAGGGTCGTGGGATCAGCCCCAGCATTTT. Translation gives CASSLSGSWDQPQHF.